This TCR beta chain was found in a study of T cells after posttransplantation cyclophosphamide listed by TCRdb under 2016. A note on the overall study: T cell repertoire reconstitution was tracked by TRB sequencing after myeloablative bone marrow transplantation in which posttransplantation cyclophosphamide was used as GVHD prophylaxis. Public TRB sequences were checked against a database of over 3,500 sequences associated with responses to pathogens, tumor antigens, self-antigens and alloantigens. In 3 patients, up to roughly 3 additional blood samples taken between 2 and 5.2 years after transplant also underwent TRB sequencing, as did pretransplant blood from 4 patients. Samples from a few dozen PTCy-treated patients, along with samples from about 17 of their related bone marrow donors, underwent antigen receptor sequencing. Blood from every one of the 30 to 40 PTCy patients who had 1-year posttransplant specimens underwent TRB sequencing. Because TRA and TRB clonality correlated tightly in some 10 samples, the subsequent TCR analyses were limited to TRB only. The paper as a whole reports these results and caveats: At 1-2 months, donor-recipient similarity was low but rose over the first year, and the later blood repertoires were often dominated by donor CD8+ memory clones. The TRB repertoires of T cells infiltrating skin or the GI tract showed only limited overlap with the TRB repertoires found in blood. Across over 40 patients, TRB clonality was highly associated with recipient CMV seropositivity and CMV reactivation, and diversity in PTCy patients was similar to diversity in CNI/methotrexate controls.

Genomic DNA was the input for TRB sequencing, which was run either with the immunoSEQ assay at survey resolution or with the hsTCRB kit. In the source study's methods: The immunoSEQ software was used for initial read processing, and the LymphoSeq R package was used for repertoire analyses. Clonality was calculated as 1 minus normalized Shannon entropy, and the Gini coefficient was also calculated for each TRB dataset. To infer phenotypes in unsorted samples, TRB sequences from sorted subsets of the recipient or donor were mapped onto the unsorted samples of the same recipient. In TCRdb, the immuneACCESS table is reduced to in-frame sequences with V and J assigned. These tables do not hold every clone; where another copy was compared, an unresolved V gene accounts for under half, and the others remain unexplained. V, J and clone size reflect that table, while D and trimming were determined from the DNA. The sample data list tens of thousands of clones, and around 91% of these were observed just once. The ten largest clones take up 3% to 3.5% of the sample.

On the day of marrow donation, related bone marrow donors gave peripheral blood samples. Peripheral blood and bone marrow mononuclear cells were isolated by Ficoll-Hypaque density centrifugation and cryopreserved. Notes on this clone: Its antigen is unknown. There are no base qualities to consult, and no much larger clone falls within one base.

The V end loses 0 bases and the J end loses 2 bases, and a stretch of 12 bases separates them. CDR1 MNHEY and CDR2 SVGAGI were looked up in the germline V gene. Including cysteine and phenylalanine, the CDR3 has 16 amino acids. Just the 48-base CDR3 DNA is kept, in frame starting at base 1. The sample was PBMCs. The receptor was isolated from a woman between 50 and 59 years old in good health and a related stem cell transplant donor. The chain links TRBV6-5 with TRBJ2-3, and the D gene may be TRBD2, 6 bases matching. CDR3 reads: CASSYSGTPNTDTQYF. The nucleotide sequence is given as TGTGCCAGCAGTTACTCAGGGACTCCTAACACAGATACGCAGTATTTT.